This TCR beta chain was sequenced during a study of shared clonotypes between healthy human individuals (dated by TCRdb to the early 2020s). Broadly, across the study: Two women and a few men aged 18 to 49 years were included in the cohort. To increase sequencing depth and limit assay-specific biases, different laboratories used diverse techniques to prepare libraries and sequence TCR repertoires. For each donor, CD4 naive and CD4 memory were each run on three plates, CD8 naive on two plates, and CD8 memory on one plate. Leukapheresis yielded between about 0.94 and 8.9 billion PBMCs per donor. Blood TCR repertoires of about five healthy adults were deeply sequenced to estimate repertoire size and the extent of clonotype sharing between individuals. General study outcomes and caveats: Sampling was restricted to blood, and TCR repertoires in tissues likely differ from the TCR repertoires found in blood. Pairwise subsampling led to the expectation that sequencing depth would affect the degree of clonotype sharing among donors. Even with the large sequencing depth, rarefaction of the sorted-subset datasets indicated that sequencing was incomplete. Because the study included a small number of donors, the genetic and exposure-history diversity represented was limited. Naive subsets generally had larger estimated clonotype richness than memory subsets. Higher generation probabilities were observed for clonotypes shared by all four sorted-subset donors than for non-shared clonotypes. About 4.5% of naive CD4, 3.5% of naive CD8, about 2.5% of memory CD4, and 0.35% to 0.4% of memory CD8 clonotypes were shared across several donors.

The donors were healthy, HIV-negative adults who had no recently reported acute infections or vaccinations. All donors were Caucasian adults living in Nashville, Tennessee, USA. The CD8 memory samples were a combination of magnetically selected CD45RO+ cells and CCR7-negative CD45RA+ effector memory (TemRA) cells. Blood was collected by leukapheresis, and PBMCs were isolated by Ficoll-Histopaque density gradient centrifugation and then cryopreserved in liquid nitrogen vapor phase. Analytical flow cytometry was used to check the purity and quantity of every magnetically sorted T cell population. Genomic DNA was isolated from each sorted fraction and quantified by UV absorbance on a Nanodrop 2000c. As regards this clone: It lacks a known antigen. At one of its ends the junction is not consistent with the germline gene, which may arise from a read error.

CDR1 and CDR2 are drawn from the germline V gene: MNHEY, SVGAGI. The CDR3 covers 14 residues, taking in both the cysteine and the phenylalanine. This entry keeps only the CDR3 DNA: 42 bases, framed from base 1. Using the deep immunoSEQ assay, multiplex PCR amplified TCR CDR3 regions from genomic DNA. Genomic DNA extracted from each cell subset was distributed evenly over all wells of several immunoSEQ 96-well plates, and each plate served as one replicate. For sorted subsets, 200 to 250 ng of genomic DNA, equivalent to 30,000 or so T cell genomes, went into each replicate PCR. The purified libraries were quantified using a Qubit 3.0 fluorometer, sized with a Bioanalyzer 2100, and then quantified again using the KAPA Library Quantification kit. Every immunoSEQ 96-well plate was sequenced on a dedicated single-read 150-cycle Illumina NextSeq 550 flow cell. The paper's processing steps were these. Because only junctional sequences without quality scores were contained in the immunoSEQ output, filtering matching that applied to full-length reads could not be performed. To assign V/J genes and CDR3, sequences were annotated using PyIR, a Python wrapper for IgBLAST v1.9, with IMGT germline references. Any read was removed if the V/J assignment was weak (E-value above 1e-6), the CDR3 was missing, or the read contained stop codons, out-of-frame junctions, or ambiguous translated residues. V3J clonotypes were defined as sequences sharing an identical inferred V gene, J gene, and CDR3 amino acid sequence. To compute the percentage overlap between repertoires, the number of shared unique clonotypes was divided by the size of the smaller repertoire. RTK rarefaction, the Chao1 estimator, and Recon v2.1 estimates of unobserved clonotypes were used to assess repertoire richness. Generation probabilities were computed with OLGA for all TCRbeta clonotypes obtained by the gDNA method from a few donors. Drawn from immuneACCESS, this table holds only the in-frame rearrangements with V and J called that TCRdb kept. Clones are partly lost; checked studies trace under half to an unresolved V gene and leave the rest unexplained. The V and J calls and the clone size are those of that table, but D and trimming were determined from the DNA. The sample table shows roughly 700,000 clones, and 90% are seen once. About 34% of the sample comes from the top ten.

This chain joins TRBV6-5 to TRBJ2-7; 8 nucleotides in the junction match TRBD1. This receptor was taken from a man younger than 35 in good health. Some clones in this sample may be carry-over from other donors' samples. Sequencing was carried out using memory CD8+ T cells from PBMCs. The cell subset or site label, read with the paper, signifies: CD45RO+ cells pooled with CCR7-negative TemRA cells. The CDR3 here reads CAISIRDRYYEQYF. In nucleotides, the sequence is TGTGCCATCAGTATCCGGGACAGGTACTACGAGCAGTACTTC.